This TCR beta chain appears in the sequencing data of a study of Tregs in tolerant kidney transplant recipients. Clones were read by immunoSEQ multiplex PCR, and TCRdb kept only the in-frame ones, dropping some. The sample consists of some 240,000 clones, 80% to 85% of them appearing once. The germline V gene has CDR1 MNHEY and CDR2 SVGAGI. The CDR3 is 15 amino acids. V shed 6 bases and J shed 3 bases, with 17 bases lying between them. The origin of this receptor is a human donor in good health. The genes are TRBV6-5 and TRBJ2-5; TRBD1 might be the D (5 bases). Sequenced: CD4+ T cells from blood. The CDR3 DNA reads TGTGCCAGCAGCCCGACGCAGGGTCAGGAAGAGACCCAGTACTTC. Translation gives CASSPTQGQEETQYF.